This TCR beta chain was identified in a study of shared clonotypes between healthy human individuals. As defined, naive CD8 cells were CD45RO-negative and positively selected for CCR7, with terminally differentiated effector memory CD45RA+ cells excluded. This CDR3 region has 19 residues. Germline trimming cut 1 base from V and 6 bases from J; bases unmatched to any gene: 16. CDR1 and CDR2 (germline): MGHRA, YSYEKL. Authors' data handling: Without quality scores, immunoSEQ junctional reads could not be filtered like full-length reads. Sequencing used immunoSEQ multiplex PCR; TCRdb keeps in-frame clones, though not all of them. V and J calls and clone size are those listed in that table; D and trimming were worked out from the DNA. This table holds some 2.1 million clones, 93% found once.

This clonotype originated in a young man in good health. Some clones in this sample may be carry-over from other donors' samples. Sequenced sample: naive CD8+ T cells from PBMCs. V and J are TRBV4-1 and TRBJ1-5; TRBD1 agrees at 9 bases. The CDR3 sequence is CASSQGVSMRTGAFQPQHF. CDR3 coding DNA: TGCGCCAGCAGCCAAGGTGTGAGCATGCGGACAGGGGCATTTCAGCCCCAGCATTTT.